This is a list of T cell receptor beta chains from one sample in a study of OX40 agonist ivuxolimab in advanced cancers. Profiled with immunoSEQ multiplex PCR; TCRdb holds only in-frame clones, not every one. In the table there are approximately 120,000 clones, approximately 90% of which are singletons. Source: CD4+ or CD8+ T cells sorted from blood, taken in a trial of the OX40 agonist ivuxolimab. The source of these receptors is an adult with an advanced solid tumor such as melanoma, head and neck, liver or kidney cancer. CDR3s include the opening cysteine and the closing phenylalanine or tryptophan.

TRBJ1-3	TRBV27	CASPDKPNSGNTIYF
TRBJ2-3	TRBV27	CASSRQGADTQYF
TRBJ2-7	TRBV5-4	CASSLGQGAREREQYF
TRBJ1-1	TRBV14	CASSQAYPWDTEAFF
TRBJ2-4	TRBV4-2	CASSLKSGRTGDIQYF
TRBJ2-5	TRBV9	CASSALAGQETQYF
TRBJ2-1	TRBV28	CASSSGQLYNEQFF
TRBJ2-2	TRBV7-6	CASSLVGGRGNTGELFF
TRBJ1-5	TRBV28	CASSLWRGGGQPQHF
TRBJ1-4	TRBV28	CASSQGQGRGEKLFF
TRBJ2-1	TRBV10-3	CAISESTSGNEQFF
TRBJ1-3	TRBV5-1	CASSLDRNTIYF
TRBJ1-3	TRBV28	CASSLLGTGAGNTIYF
TRBJ2-5	TRBV4-1	CASSPGPTETQYF
TRBJ2-7	TRBV28	CASREGQVTYEQYF
TRBJ1-5	TRBV6-1	CASGTRYSNQPQHF
TRBJ2-2	TRBV19	CASLHPSGGVNTGELFF
TRBJ1-1	TRBV5-1	CASSSQIEGEWNTEAFF
TRBJ2-7	TRBV18	CASSFPTGKNEQYF
TRBJ1-5	TRBV29-1	CSVVQGGQGNQPQHF
TRBJ2-7	TRBV7-7	CASSLANWVAYEQYF
TRBJ1-2	TRBV6-1	CASSDVGTGPLLYGYTF
TRBJ1-5	TRBV7-2	CASSFLSSPGGGNQPQHF
TRBJ2-2	TRBV30	CAWSAEGTPANTGELFF
TRBJ2-5	TRBV19	CASSIDLGETQYF
TRBJ1-6	TRBV5-1	CASSLEEGSPLHF
TRBJ2-7	TRBV7-2	CASSRTSGTEQYF
TRBJ1-1	TRBV7-9	CASSLRDLAPEAFF
TRBJ2-1	TRBV5-1	CASSSGTSVGNEQFF
TRBJ1-5	TRBV19	CASSGTGKDQPQHF